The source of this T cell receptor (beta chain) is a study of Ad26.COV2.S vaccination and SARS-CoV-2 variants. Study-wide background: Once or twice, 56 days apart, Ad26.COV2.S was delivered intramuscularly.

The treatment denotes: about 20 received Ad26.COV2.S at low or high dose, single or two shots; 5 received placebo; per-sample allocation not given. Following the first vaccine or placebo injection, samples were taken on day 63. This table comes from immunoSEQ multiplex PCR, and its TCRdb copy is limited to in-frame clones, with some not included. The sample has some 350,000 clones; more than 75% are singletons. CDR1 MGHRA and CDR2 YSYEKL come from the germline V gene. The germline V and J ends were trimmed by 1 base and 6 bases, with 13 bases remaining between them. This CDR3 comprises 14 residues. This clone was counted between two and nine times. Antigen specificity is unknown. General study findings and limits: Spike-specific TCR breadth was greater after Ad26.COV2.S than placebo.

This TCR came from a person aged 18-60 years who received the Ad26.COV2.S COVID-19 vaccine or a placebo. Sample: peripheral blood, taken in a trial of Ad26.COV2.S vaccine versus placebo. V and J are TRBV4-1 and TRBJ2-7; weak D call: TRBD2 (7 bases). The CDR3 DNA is TGCGCCAGCAGCCAAGGTCAGGGAGGGGGCGAGCAGTACTTC. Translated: CASSQGQGGGEQYF.